This TCR beta chain was documented in a study of T cell responses to AZD1222 COVID-19 vaccine. Study-wide context: Pooling covered second doses at about 4 or about 12 weeks. Notes on the study in general: Among spike-specific TCRs, nearly half reportedly target unmutated variant regions. Mostly white British, mostly female donors; authors suggested clonal diversity may be underestimated.

Assay: immunoSEQ multiplex PCR; the TCRdb copy retains only in-frame clones and omits some. The table lists some 170,000 clones, 85% to 90% of them singletons, with approximately 1.6% in the top ten. This CDR3 region has 11 residues. Germline V gene lookup returns CDR1 SGHVS and CDR2 FQNEAQ. Trimming took 5 bases from V and 8 from J, leaving 9 bases between them. As regards this clone: The antigen is unknown.

V gene TRBV7-8 combines with J gene TRBJ1-1; no reliable D call. This TCR was recovered from an adult in good health. The sample was peripheral blood, taken on day 0 of AZD1222 vaccination. CDR3 sequence: CASSPGLEAFF. CDR3 DNA sequence: TGTGCCAGCAGCCCCGGACTGGAAGCTTTCTTT.